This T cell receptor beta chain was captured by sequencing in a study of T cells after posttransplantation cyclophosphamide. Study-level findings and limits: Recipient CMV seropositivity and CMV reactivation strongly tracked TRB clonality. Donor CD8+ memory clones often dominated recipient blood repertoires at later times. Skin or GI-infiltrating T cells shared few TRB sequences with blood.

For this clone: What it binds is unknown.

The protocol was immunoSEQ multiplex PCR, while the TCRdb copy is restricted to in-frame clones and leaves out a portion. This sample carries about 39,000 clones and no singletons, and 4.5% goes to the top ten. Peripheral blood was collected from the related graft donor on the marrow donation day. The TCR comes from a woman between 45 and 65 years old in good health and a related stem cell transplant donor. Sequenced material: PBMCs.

CDR3 sequence reads: CASSFFQRGDNEQFF. CDR3 in DNA: TGTGCCAGCAGCTTTTTTCAGCGGGGGGACAATGAGCAGTTCTTC. The chain couples TRBV7-8 to TRBJ2-1; 9 positions match TRBD2. The J segment lost 5 bases and the V segment lost 3 bases, leaving 5 bases of the junction unmatched. The CDR3 is 15 residues long. CDR1 is SGHVS and CDR2 is FQNEAQ in the germline V gene. Based on the CDR3 plus reference TRBV7-8 and TRBJ2-1, the full variable domain is GAGVSQSPRYKVAKRGQDVALRCDPISGHVSLFWYQQALGQGPEFLTYFQNEAQLDKSGLPSDRFFAERPEGSVSTLKIQRTQQEDSAVYLCASSFFQRGDNEQFFGPGTRLTVL.